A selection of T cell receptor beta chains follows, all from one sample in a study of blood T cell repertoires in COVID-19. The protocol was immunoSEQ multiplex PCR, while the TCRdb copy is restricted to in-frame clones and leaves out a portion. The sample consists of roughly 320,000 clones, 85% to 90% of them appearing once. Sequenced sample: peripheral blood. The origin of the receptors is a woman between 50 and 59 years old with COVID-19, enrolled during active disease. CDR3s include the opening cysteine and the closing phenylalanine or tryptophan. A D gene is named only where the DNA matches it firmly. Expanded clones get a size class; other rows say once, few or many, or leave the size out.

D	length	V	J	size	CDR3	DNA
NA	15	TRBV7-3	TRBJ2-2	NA	CASRPAGSNTGELFF	TGTGCCAGCAGACCGGCGGGATCGAACACCGGGGAGCTGTTTTTT
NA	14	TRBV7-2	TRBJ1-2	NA	CASSYLMANYGYTF	TGTGCCAGCAGCTATCTAATGGCTAACTATGGCTACACCTTC
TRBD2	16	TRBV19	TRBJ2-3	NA	CASSPTSGIGTDTQYF	TGTGCCAGTTCCCCTACAAGCGGGATTGGCACAGATACGCAGTATTTT
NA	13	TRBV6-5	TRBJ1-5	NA	CASRSVSNQPQHF	TGTGCCAGCAGGAGTGTGAGCAATCAGCCCCAGCATTTT
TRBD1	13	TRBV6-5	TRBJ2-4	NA	CASRGQGTDIQYF	TGTGCCAGCAGGGGACAGGGAACGGACATTCAGTACTTC
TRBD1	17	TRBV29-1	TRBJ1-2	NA	CSVPTGGVSHSNYGYTF	TGCAGCGTGCCGACAGGGGGCGTATCCCATTCTAACTATGGCTACACCTTC
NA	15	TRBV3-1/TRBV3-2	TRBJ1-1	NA	CASSQERGRNTEAFF	TGTGCCAGCAGCCAAGAAAGGGGGAGGAACACTGAAGCTTTCTTT
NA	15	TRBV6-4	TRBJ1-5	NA	CAITRTSGVGQPQHF	TGTGCCATCACGCGAACTTCCGGGGTGGGTCAGCCCCAGCATTTT
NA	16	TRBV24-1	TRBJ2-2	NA	CATSDSFVSVTGELFF	TGTGCCACCAGTGATTCGTTCGTTTCGGTGACCGGGGAGCTGTTTTTT
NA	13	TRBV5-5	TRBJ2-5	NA	CASSLPVQETQYF	TGTGCCAGCAGCTTGCCAGTTCAAGAGACCCAGTACTTC
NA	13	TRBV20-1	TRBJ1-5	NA	CSASLGANQPQHF	TGCAGTGCTAGTTTGGGGGCCAATCAGCCCCAGCATTTT
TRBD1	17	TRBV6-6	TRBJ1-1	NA	CASRRQGAAGWGTEAFF	TGTGCCAGCAGGCGACAGGGGGCGGCGGGTTGGGGCACTGAAGCTTTCTTT
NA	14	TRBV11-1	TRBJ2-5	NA	CASSVRDGGETQYF	TGTGCCAGCAGCGTCCGGGACGGAGGGGAGACCCAGTACTTC
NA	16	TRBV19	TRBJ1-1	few	CASSSQGLSMNTEAFF	TGTGCCAGTAGTAGCCAGGGGTTGTCTATGAACACTGAAGCTTTCTTT
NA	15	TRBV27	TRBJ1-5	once	CASSLVQGGNQPQHF	TGTGCCAGCAGTTTGGTACAGGGAGGCAATCAGCCCCAGCATTTT
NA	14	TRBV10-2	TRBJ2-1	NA	CASMAGSFYNEQFF	TGCGCCAGCATGGCCGGGTCATTCTACAATGAGCAGTTCTTC
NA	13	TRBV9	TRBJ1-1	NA	CASSGRGDTEAFF	TGTGCCAGCAGCGGACGGGGGGACACTGAAGCTTTCTTT
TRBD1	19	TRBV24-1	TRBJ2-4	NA	CATSESPGQGGLAKNIQYF	TGTGCCACCAGTGAATCCCCGGGACAGGGGGGATTAGCCAAAAACATTCAGTACTTC
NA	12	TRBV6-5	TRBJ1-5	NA	CASNRVYQPQHF	TGTGCCAGCAACCGAGTCTATCAGCCCCAGCATTTT
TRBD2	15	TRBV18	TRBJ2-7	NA	CASSPPPSGRSEQYF	TGTGCCAGCTCACCACCGCCTAGCGGGAGGAGTGAGCAGTACTTC
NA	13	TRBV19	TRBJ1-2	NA	CASRPMDSYGYTF	TGTGCCAGTAGACCAATGGACAGCTATGGCTACACCTTC
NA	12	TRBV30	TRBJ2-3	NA	CAWARTADTQYF	TGTGCCTGGGCCCGGACAGCAGATACGCAGTATTTT
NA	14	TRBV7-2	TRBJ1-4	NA	CASSLDRTNEKLFF	TGTGCCAGCAGCTTAGACAGGACTAATGAAAAACTGTTTTTT
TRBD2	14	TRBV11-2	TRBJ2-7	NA	CASSLDGGTYEQYF	TGTGCCAGCAGCTTAGACGGGGGGACCTACGAGCAGTACTTC
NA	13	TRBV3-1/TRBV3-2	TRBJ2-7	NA	CASSQGLSYEQYF	TGTGCCAGCAGCCAAGGGCTCTCCTACGAGCAGTACTTC
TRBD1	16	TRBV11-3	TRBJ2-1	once	CASSLRRQGPNNEQFF	TGTGCCAGCAGCTTGAGGCGACAGGGCCCCAACAATGAGCAGTTCTTC
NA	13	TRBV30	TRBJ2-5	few	CAWNQGLRETQYF	TGTGCCTGGAACCAGGGTTTAAGAGAGACCCAGTACTTC
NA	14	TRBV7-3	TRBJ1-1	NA	CASSLGQRNTEAFF	TGTGCCAGCAGCTTAGGACAGAGAAACACTGAAGCTTTCTTT
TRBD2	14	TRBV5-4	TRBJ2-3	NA	CASSSRTSLDTQYF	TGTGCCAGCAGCTCCCGGACTAGTTTGGATACGCAGTATTTT
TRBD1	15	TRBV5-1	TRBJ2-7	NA	CASSRTGLNSYEQYF	TGCGCCAGCAGCAGGACAGGTCTAAACTCCTACGAGCAGTACTTC
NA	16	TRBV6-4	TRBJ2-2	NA	CASSPRLTENTGELFF	TGTGCCAGCAGCCCACGCCTGACAGAAAACACCGGGGAGCTGTTTTTT
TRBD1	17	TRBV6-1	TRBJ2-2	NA	CASSASGDRADTGELFF	TGTGCCAGCAGTGCGTCTGGCGACAGGGCTGACACCGGGGAGCTGTTTTTT
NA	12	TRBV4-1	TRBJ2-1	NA	CASSQDRNEQFF	TGCGCCAGCAGCCAAGATCGGAATGAGCAGTTCTTC
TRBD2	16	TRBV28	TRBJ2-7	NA	CASSSPGLAGGYEQYF	TGTGCCAGCAGTTCCCCCGGACTAGCGGGAGGCTACGAGCAGTACTTC
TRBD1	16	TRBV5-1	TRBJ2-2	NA	CASSWPGTGGTGELFF	TGCGCCAGCAGCTGGCCCGGGACAGGGGGGACCGGGGAGCTGTTTTTT
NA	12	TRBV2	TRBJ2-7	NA	CASGGLPYEQYF	TGTGCCAGCGGCGGGCTTCCCTACGAGCAGTACTTC
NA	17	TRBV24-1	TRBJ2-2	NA	CATSDLGEGDYTGELFF	TGTGCCACCAGTGATTTAGGGGAGGGGGACTACACCGGGGAGCTGTTTTTT